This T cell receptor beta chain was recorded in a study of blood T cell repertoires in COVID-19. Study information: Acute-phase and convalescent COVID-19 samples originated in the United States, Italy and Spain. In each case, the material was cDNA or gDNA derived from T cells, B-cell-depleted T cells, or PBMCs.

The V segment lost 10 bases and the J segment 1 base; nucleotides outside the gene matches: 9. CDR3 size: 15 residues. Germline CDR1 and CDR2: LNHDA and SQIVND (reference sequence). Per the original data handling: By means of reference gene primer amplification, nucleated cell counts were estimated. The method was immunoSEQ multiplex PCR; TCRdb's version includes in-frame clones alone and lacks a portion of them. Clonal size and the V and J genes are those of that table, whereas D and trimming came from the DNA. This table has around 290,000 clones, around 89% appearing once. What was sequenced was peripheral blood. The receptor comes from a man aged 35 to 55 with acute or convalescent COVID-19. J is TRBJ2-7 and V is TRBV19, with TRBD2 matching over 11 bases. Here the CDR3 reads CATRSGTSGSYEQYF. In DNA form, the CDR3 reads TGTGCCACCAGAAGTGGGACTAGCGGTTCCTACGAGCAGTACTTC.